The sequence of this T cell receptor (beta chain) was determined in a study of cytomegalovirus exposure and HLA in healthy donors. CDR1 MNHNS and CDR2 SASEGT come from the germline V gene. Trimming cost V 5 bases and J 2 bases; bases outside gene matches: 6. CDR3 length: 15 residues. The study, taken as a whole, reports: Cytomegalovirus-associated status was assigned to approximately 160 TCR beta chains. Previous analysis showed most TCR beta V segments were productive about 87% or about 30% of the time. Many donors carried some public TCRs, although rarity characterized most TCR sequences.

60 Vbeta and 13 Jbeta primers were used in PCR. Assay used: immunoSEQ multiplex PCR; TCRdb lists only in-frame clones, some missing. The table shows under 130,000 clones, with 60% to 85% occurring only once. This clone was observed a handful of times. The antigen is undetermined. This receptor was obtained from a man in his forties in good health and CMV-seronegative. Material for sequencing was PBMCs. The rearrangement uses TRBV6-1 and TRBJ2-7; TRBD1 agrees at 10 bases. CDR3 loop: CASSPGQGKAYEQYF. DNA for the CDR3: TGTGCCAGCAGTCCGGGACAGGGGAAGGCCTACGAGCAGTACTTC.